This TCR beta chain is from a study of T cell repertoires in cytomegalovirus infection. TCRdb reanalysed the reads using MiXCR and keeps one entry per CDR3 protein. The sample has around 70,000 distinct CDR3 sequences, 25% to 30% seen once; the top ten hold 59%. This clonotype was counted a few times. Its target is unknown. The origin of this receptor is a human donor in good health (CMV status not recorded). Some clones in this sample may be carry-over from other donors' samples. The material was CD8+ T cells from cultured PBMCs, obtained from culture after CMV antigen stimulation.

The CDR3 sequence is CASQVAGISTDTQYF. The CDR3 bases are TGTGCCAGCCAGGTTGCAGGGATTAGCACAGATACGCAGTATTTT. The V call is TRBV7-6, the J call TRBJ2-3; maybe TRBD1 (5 bases). Trimming took off 8 bases at V and 0 bases at J, with 15 bases between the two ends. The CDR3 is 15 residues long. The germline gives CDR1 SGHVS, CDR2 FNYEAQ.